These T cell receptor beta chains were read from a single sample in a study of cytomegalovirus exposure and HLA in healthy donors. TCRdb keeps only in-frame clones here, not all; method: immunoSEQ multiplex PCR. Among about 110,000 clones listed, roughly 88% were seen once. The sample was PBMCs. All receptors come from a woman under 40 in good health and CMV-seropositive. Each CDR3 is given with its conserved first and last residue. A D gene is named only where the DNA matches it firmly. Clone size, where shown, is once, few, many, or a class for clones that have expanded.

J gene: TRBJ1-1
V gene: TRBV27
clone size: .
D gene: TRBD1
CDR3 protein: CASSFGRGTEAFF
CDR3 DNA: TGTGCCAGCAGTTTTGGCAGGGGGACTGAAGCTTTCTTT

J gene: TRBJ1-4
V gene: TRBV15
clone size: .
D gene: .
CDR3 protein: CATRRAVNEKLFF
CDR3 DNA: TGTGCCACCAGGAGGGCCGTTAATGAAAAACTGTTTTTT

J gene: TRBJ2-1
V gene: TRBV7-9
clone size: .
D gene: TRBD1
CDR3 protein: CASSLGQGSYNEQFF
CDR3 DNA: TGTGCCAGCAGCTTAGGACAGGGGTCCTACAATGAGCAGTTCTTC

J gene: TRBJ2-2
V gene: TRBV7-2
clone size: .
D gene: TRBD2
CDR3 protein: CASSLASGSFTGELFF
CDR3 DNA: TGTGCCAGCAGCTTGGCCAGCGGGAGTTTTACCGGGGAGCTGTTTTTT

J gene: TRBJ2-1
V gene: TRBV6-5
clone size: .
D gene: .
CDR3 protein: CASSYSQLNNEQFF
CDR3 DNA: TGTGCCAGCAGTTACTCACAGCTGAACAATGAGCAGTTCTTC

J gene: TRBJ1-1
V gene: TRBV6-1
clone size: .
D gene: .
CDR3 protein: CAGRDSGLMNTEAFF
CDR3 DNA: TGTGCCGGCCGGGATTCGGGACTCATGAACACTGAAGCTTTCTTT

J gene: TRBJ2-1
V gene: TRBV27
clone size: once
D gene: .
CDR3 protein: CASSRTAVVNEQFF
CDR3 DNA: TGTGCCAGCAGCAGGACAGCGGTCGTCAATGAGCAGTTCTTC

J gene: TRBJ2-5
V gene: TRBV27
clone size: .
D gene: TRBD2
CDR3 protein: CASSWGSGIQETQYF
CDR3 DNA: TGTGCCAGCAGTTGGGGTAGCGGGATCCAAGAGACCCAGTACTTC

J gene: TRBJ2-6
V gene: TRBV4-2
clone size: .
D gene: TRBD1
CDR3 protein: CASSRDRLNNGANVLTF
CDR3 DNA: TGTGCCAGCAGCCGGGACAGACTCAATAATGGGGCCAACGTCCTGACTTTC

J gene: TRBJ2-1
V gene: TRBV13
clone size: once
D gene: TRBD2
CDR3 protein: CASSLQLAGNINEQFF
CDR3 DNA: TGTGCCAGCAGCTTACAGCTAGCGGGAAATATCAATGAGCAGTTCTTC

J gene: TRBJ2-7
V gene: TRBV4-2
clone size: .
D gene: .
CDR3 protein: CASSQDLGSHYEQYF
CDR3 DNA: TGTGCCAGCAGCCAAGATCTCGGGAGCCACTACGAGCAGTACTTC

J gene: TRBJ2-7
V gene: TRBV10-3
clone size: .
D gene: .
CDR3 protein: CAISEVSGVHEQYF
CDR3 DNA: TGTGCCATCAGTGAGGTCTCAGGGGTCCACGAGCAGTACTTC

J gene: TRBJ2-7
V gene: TRBV19
clone size: .
D gene: TRBD2
CDR3 protein: CASSMGGYAYEQYF
CDR3 DNA: TGTGCCAGTAGTATGGGAGGGTACGCCTACGAGCAGTACTTC

J gene: TRBJ2-1
V gene: TRBV28
clone size: .
D gene: .
CDR3 protein: CASRAKGGYNEQFF
CDR3 DNA: TGTGCCAGCAGAGCAAAAGGGGGTTACAATGAGCAGTTCTTC

J gene: TRBJ1-5
V gene: TRBV4-3
clone size: .
D gene: TRBD1
CDR3 protein: CASSHPRWQGEHNQPQHF
CDR3 DNA: TGCGCCAGCAGCCACCCAAGGTGGCAGGGGGAACACAATCAGCCCCAGCATTTT

J gene: TRBJ2-1
V gene: TRBV19
clone size: .
D gene: .
CDR3 protein: CASTSGYNEQFF
CDR3 DNA: TGTGCCAGTACGAGTGGCTACAATGAGCAGTTCTTC

J gene: TRBJ2-1
V gene: TRBV10-3
clone size: .
D gene: .
CDR3 protein: CAISSGAAYNEQFF
CDR3 DNA: TGTGCCATCAGTTCGGGAGCTGCCTACAATGAGCAGTTCTTC